The clone carrying this TCR beta chain was observed a few times. What it binds is not known. TCRdb redid the calling of the PCR reads with MiXCR, one entry per CDR3 protein. The sample lists about 320,000 distinct CDR3 sequences, over 20% occurring once. The data originate from a study of molecular identifiers for immune sequencing clone quantification. Study-wide results and caveats: Detecting spiked Jurkat TCR RNA from one cell among roughly 900,000 naive cells was reportedly possible.

The ends lost 2 bases at V and 4 bases at J; junction bases unmatched: 3. CDR3 length equals 15 residues. The germline gives CDR1 MNHEY, CDR2 SMNVEV (reference sequence). The chain employs TRBV27 and TRBJ2-7; 12 nucleotides agree with TRBD1. Sequencing was performed on naive CD8+ T cells from blood, with Jurkat cell RNA spiked in. Subset here: FACS-sorted CD8+CD4-CCR7+CD45RA+ naive T cells. The sequence derives from a human donor in good health. Some libraries in this study had Jurkat cell RNA spiked in. CDR3 nucleotides: TGTGCCAGCAGTTTAAGGGACAGGGGGCTGTACGAGCAGTACTTC. Translated, it gives CASSLRDRGLYEQYF.